Listed here is a single T cell receptor beta chain. The data derive from a study of shared clonotypes between healthy human individuals. Method: immunoSEQ multiplex PCR; TCRdb's copy keeps in-frame clones and lacks some. The sample gives some 500,000 clones, approximately 95% of which show up once; about 0.067% is in the top ten. The V end lost 3 bases, the J end lost 3 bases, and 8 bases lay between the germline ends. Germline V gene sequence: CDR1 SGHVS, CDR2 FNYEAQ. This CDR3 contains 13 residues. The receptor comes from a woman in her twenties or thirties in good health. Input material: naive CD4+ T cells sorted from blood. Subset here: CD45RA+ positively selected. The chain joins TRBV7-6 to TRBJ2-5; D not certain. In DNA, the CDR3 is TGTGCCAGCAGCTTTTTTGGGAAAGAGACCCAGTACTTC. Its translation is CASSFFGKETQYF. The full variable domain, with the rest looked up from reference TRBV7-6 and TRBJ2-5, is GAGVSQSPRYKVTKRGQDVALRCDPISGHVSLYWYRQALGQGPEFLTYFNYEAQQDKSGLPNDRFSAERPEGSISTLTIQRTEQRDSAMYRCASSFFGKETQYFGPGTRLLVL.